This T cell receptor beta chain was sequenced in a study of long-term antiretroviral therapy in people with HIV (dated by TCRdb to the early 2020s). In the study overall: The earliest samples were collected about a decade before the 2015 WHO recommendation for immediate ART, when ART was typically delayed until CD4 counts fell. Whether ART initiation and durable HIV suppression were associated with changes in peripheral blood TRB repertoire composition and diversity was tested in a retrospective serial study. From some 30 adults with confirmed HIV infection, the cohort provided over 150 cryopreserved PBMC samples, gathered serially across a mean of about six years (range 1-12). Among the 25 to 30 participants with HIV, eleven were female. No cross-contamination during QIAcube processing was shown when test extractions of a monoclonal T-cell line were performed alongside roughly 30 polyclonal samples. What the study reported, not specific to this receptor: Compared with controls, HIV repertoires had narrower CDR3 length ranges, and the network structure pointed to an antigen-experienced repertoire that shifted only slightly toward naive after ART. The samples were dated from the mid-2000s to the late 2010s, and the ART regimens that were used may be less effective than current ART regimens. Owing to limited PBMC availability, only the TCR beta chain was sequenced, without alpha chain pairing. Unsorted PBMC were profiled instead of sorted CD4+ and CD8+ T cells because pre-ART samples had limited cell numbers. A significant increase in TRB diversity was found to be associated with ART initiation, although TRB diversity was observed to remain significantly below that of transplant donor controls even after long-term ART. The repertoire was dominated across all time points by expanded TRB clones identified before ART initiation, although this dominance was seen to fluctuate and to decrease in many PLHIV after ART. Inferences about post-ART repertoire changes are limited because no data were available on ART adherence, viral resistance or therapy changes.

The immunoSEQ hsTCRB v3.0 assay was used at survey level resolution to sequence the TRB variable region. TRB sequencing targeted a depth of roughly 35,000-55,000 T-cell genomes per sample. An Illumina MiSeq with a v3 150-cycle kit was used to sequence the pooled TRB libraries. Under the source paper's analysis protocol: Repertoire analysis ran in R within a reproducible Nextflow workflow covering QC, data transformation and analysis. LymphoSeq2, an R package for AIRR-Seq data exploration, was used to implement custom analyses. A few samples yielding fewer than 5000 total TRB sequences were excluded, leaving over 150 analyzed HIV repertoires. Among the 180 to 200 retained HIV repertoires, approximately 57 were collected before ART initiation and approximately 130 were collected after ART initiation. Repertoires were downsampled to 5000 TRB nucleotide sequences, and summary statistics were averaged over 100 downsampling iterations. TRB sequences were retained for analysis only if CDR3 regions of at least seven amino acids were present. Diversity was assessed using a clonality score derived from Shannon entropy and using the Gini coefficient. Repertoire networks linked the top 5000 CDR3 amino acid sequences whenever two sequences differed by an edit distance of one. GLIPH2 predicted antigen specificity groups and MHC restriction for TRB CDR3 amino acid sequences. To flag known associations with CMV, EBV, HIV or tissue antigens, CDR3 amino acid sequences were compared against VDJdb and McPAS-TCR. Pre-ART, post-ART and control groups were compared with Wilcoxon signed-rank tests and Holm-Bonferroni correction. TCRdb holds this immuneACCESS table with in-frame rearrangements only. Some clones are missing; in checked studies, unresolved V genes explain under half, and the rest has no known cause. The V and J calls and the clone size are those of that table, but D and trimming were determined from the DNA. Counted in this sample were 15,000 to 20,000 clones; approximately 86% of them appeared once. In total, the top ten clones hold approximately 15% of the sample.

Trimming removed 2 bases from V and 5 bases from J, leaving 8 bases between the germline ends. Inclusive of the bounding cysteine and phenylalanine, the CDR3 is 13 residues long. CDR3 DNA is the only sequence kept; it has 39 bases, read in frame from the first base. CDR1 and CDR2 are drawn from the germline V gene: SGHDT, YYEEEE. In the case of this clone: The clone's antigen remains unknown. No base-level quality is on record; no much larger clone is a single base apart.

Inclusion was restricted to participants for whom at least one PBMC sample before ART initiation and at least two post-ART samples were available. Treatment was received in the United States of America by all participants with HIV. Before DNA extraction, cryopreserved samples of about 0.95-10 million PBMC were thawed and washed. At the time of the earliest PBMC sample, participants with HIV were aged between roughly 20 and 60 years. PBMC samples were contributed by each participant from 1-4 timepoints before ART initiation and 2-8 timepoints after ART initiation, with a median of 7 samples. Serial HIV viral load, CD4+ T-cell count, ART history and demographic data were obtained for every participant. Genomic DNA was extracted from unsorted PBMC with a Qiagen kit on a QIAcube, processed in batches of 12 samples.

This clonotype was sampled from a woman between 25 and 40 years old with HIV. The source material was unsorted PBMCs, sampled more than 2.2 years before starting antiretroviral therapy. The sequence joins TRBV5-6 to TRBJ2-1, and possibly TRBD2, on 6 matching bases. The CDR3 region: CASSFASDNEQFF. The DNA sequence is TGTGCCAGCAGCTTCGCTAGCGACAATGAGCAGTTCTTC.